One sample yielded the 8 T cell receptor beta chains listed below, sequenced in a study of blood T cell repertoires in COVID-19. Measured with immunoSEQ multiplex PCR; TCRdb has only the in-frame clones, and not every one. Of under 50,000 clones listed, around three quarters were seen once; the top ten hold around 40%. Specimen: peripheral blood. The source of these receptors is an elderly man with active or convalescent COVID-19.

The chain carries TRBV13 and TRBJ2-3, with 7 bases matching TRBD1. The CDR3 runs to 18 residues. V shed 5 bases, J shed 0 bases, and the junction held 14 bases outside the gene matches. Germline assignment: CDR1 PRHDT and CDR2 FYEKMQ (reference sequence). The CDR3 DNA follows: TGTGCCAGCAGCCCAACAAAAAACAGGGGTCTTAGCACAGATACGCAGTATTTT. Amino acid sequence: CASSPTKNRGLSTDTQYF.

The J gene is TRBJ1-5, the V gene TRBV19; D ambiguous. V was pared by 6 bases and J by 4 bases, with 10 bases between. The CDR3 has 13 residues. The germline CDR1 and CDR2 sequences are LNHDA and SQIVND (reference sequence). The CDR3 reads CASRAEINQPQHF. In nucleotides, the CDR3 is TGTGCCAGTAGGGCGGAGATAAATCAGCCCCAGCATTTT.

A remark on this clone: At one end the junction does not follow the germline gene, possibly because of a read error. The rearrangement joins TRBV2 to TRBJ2-2; 9 positions match TRBD2. The CDR3 contains 16 residues. The germline V gene encodes CDR1 SNHLY and CDR2 FYNNEI. The CDR3 nucleotides are TGTGCCAGCAGCGAAGGATTAGCGGGAGAGGCCGGGGAGCTGTTTTTT. Its translation is CASSEGLAGEAGELFF.

This clone was seen once. The gene calls are TRBV4-1 and TRBJ2-7; TRBD2 agrees at 10 bases. Germline lookup yields CDR1 MGHRA and CDR2 YSYEKL. The CDR3 totals 16 residues. J lost 9 bases, V lost 4 bases, and 15 bases had no gene match. The CDR3: CASSLSLAGETQGQYF. The CDR3 nucleotides are TGCGCCAGCAGCCTATCGCTAGCGGGGGAGACCCAGGGGCAGTACTTC.

This chain connects TRBV5-6 to TRBJ1-5, with TRBD1 matching 7 bases. The junction had 13 bases not matched to a gene; V was cut back by 10 bases and J by 3 bases. This CDR3 region has 15 residues. Germline lookup yields CDR1 SGHDT and CDR2 YYEEEE. CDR3 region: CACCLTGQDNQPQHF. CDR3 bases: TGTGCCTGCTGCTTAACCGGACAGGACAATCAGCCCCAGCATTTT.

V is TRBV2 and J is TRBJ2-5; TRBD2 matches 9 bases. Trimming took 4 bases from V and 4 from J; bases not matched to a gene: 10. Looked up from germline, CDR1 is SNHLY and CDR2 is FYNNEI. This CDR3 spans 16 amino acids. The CDR3 here is CASSGSTSGLRETQYF. The CDR3 region has the DNA TGTGCCAGCAGTGGTAGTACTAGCGGGTTAAGAGAGACCCAGTACTTC.

The chain has TRBV9 and TRBJ2-3; possible D gene TRBD1, 5 bases. V shed 7 bases and J shed 5 bases, with 11 bases lying between them. The germline V gene has CDR1 SGDLS and CDR2 YYNGEE. The CDR3 loop spans 12 amino acids. CDR3 residues: CASQGVKDTQYF. DNA of the CDR3: TGTGCCAGCCAAGGGGTAAAAGATACGCAGTATTTT.

The rearrangement uses TRBV7-8 and TRBJ2-7, with TRBD1 matching 7 bases. The CDR3 runs to 13 residues. The V segment lost 5 bases and the J segment 7 bases; nucleotides outside the gene matches: 8. Germline assignment: CDR1 SGHVS and CDR2 FQNEAQ. The CDR3 loop reads CASSTDRDREQYF. DNA of the CDR3: TGTGCCAGCAGCACCGACAGGGATAGGGAGCAGTACTTC. The full variable domain, in which reference TRBV7-8 and TRBJ2-7 provide the parts outside the CDR3, is GAGVSQSPRYKVAKRGQDVALRCDPISGHVSLFWYQQALGQGPEFLTYFQNEAQLDKSGLPSDRFFAERPEGSVSTLKIQRTQQEDSAVYLCASSTDRDREQYFGPGTRLTVT.